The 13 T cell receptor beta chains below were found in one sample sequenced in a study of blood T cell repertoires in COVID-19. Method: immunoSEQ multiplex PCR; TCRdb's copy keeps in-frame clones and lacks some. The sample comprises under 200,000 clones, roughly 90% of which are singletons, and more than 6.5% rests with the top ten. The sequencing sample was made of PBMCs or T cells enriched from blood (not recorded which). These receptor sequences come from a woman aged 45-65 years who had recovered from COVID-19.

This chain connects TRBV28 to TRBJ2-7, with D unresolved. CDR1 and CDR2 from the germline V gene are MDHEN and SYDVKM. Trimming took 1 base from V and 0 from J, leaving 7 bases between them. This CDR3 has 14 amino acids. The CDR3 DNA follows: TGTGCCAGCAGTTTATCTCTACCCTCCTACGAGCAGTACTTC. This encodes CASSLSLPSYEQYF.

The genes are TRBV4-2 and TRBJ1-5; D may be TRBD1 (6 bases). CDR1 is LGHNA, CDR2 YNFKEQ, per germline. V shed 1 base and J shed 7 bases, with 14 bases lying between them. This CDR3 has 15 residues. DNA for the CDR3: TGTGCCAGCAGCCAAGGTTCAGGGGCCCAACAGCCCCAGCATTTT. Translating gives CASSQGSGAQQPQHF.

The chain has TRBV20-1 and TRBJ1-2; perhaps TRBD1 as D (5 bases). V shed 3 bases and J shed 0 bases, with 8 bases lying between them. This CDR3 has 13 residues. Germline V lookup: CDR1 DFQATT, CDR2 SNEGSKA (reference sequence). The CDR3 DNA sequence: TGCAGTGCTAGTGCAGGGTCTAACTATGGCTACACCTTC. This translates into CSASAGSNYGYTF.

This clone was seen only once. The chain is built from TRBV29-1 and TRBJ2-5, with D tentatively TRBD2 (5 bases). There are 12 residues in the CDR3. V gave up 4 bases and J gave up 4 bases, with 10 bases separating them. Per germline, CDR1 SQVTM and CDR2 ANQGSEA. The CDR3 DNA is TGCAGCGTTGTGACCGAGGGAGAGACCCAGTACTTC. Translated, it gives CSVVTEGETQYF.

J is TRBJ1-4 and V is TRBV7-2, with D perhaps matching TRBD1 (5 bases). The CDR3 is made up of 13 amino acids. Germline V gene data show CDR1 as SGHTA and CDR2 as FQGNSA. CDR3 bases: TGTGCATCAATGGGGACTCCAGGGGAAAAACTGTTTTTT. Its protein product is CASMGTPGEKLFF.

Here the CDR3 DNA reads TGTGCCAGCGAGCTAGCGGGGGACTATGAGCAGTACTTC. Amino acids: CASELAGDYEQYF. The V call is TRBV27, the J call TRBJ2-7; 10 bases are shared with TRBD2. The CDR3 loop spans 13 amino acids. Germline-derived CDR1 and CDR2 are MNHEY and SMNVEV (reference sequence). V dropped 8 bases and J dropped 7; count of bases not matched to a gene: 8.

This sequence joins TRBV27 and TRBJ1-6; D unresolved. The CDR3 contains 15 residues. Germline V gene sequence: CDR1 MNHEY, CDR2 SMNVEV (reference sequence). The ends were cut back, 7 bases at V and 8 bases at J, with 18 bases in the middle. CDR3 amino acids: CASTPLTGLDSPLHF. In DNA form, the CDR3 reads TGTGCCAGCACCCCTCTCACGGGTCTTGATTCACCCCTCCACTTT.

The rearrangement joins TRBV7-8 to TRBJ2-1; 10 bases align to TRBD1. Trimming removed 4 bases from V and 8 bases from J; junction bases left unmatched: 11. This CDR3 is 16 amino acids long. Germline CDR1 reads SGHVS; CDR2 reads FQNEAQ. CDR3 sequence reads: CASSSQTGGTVDEQFF. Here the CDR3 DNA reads TGTGCCAGCAGCTCACAGACAGGGGGCACCGTGGATGAGCAGTTCTTC.

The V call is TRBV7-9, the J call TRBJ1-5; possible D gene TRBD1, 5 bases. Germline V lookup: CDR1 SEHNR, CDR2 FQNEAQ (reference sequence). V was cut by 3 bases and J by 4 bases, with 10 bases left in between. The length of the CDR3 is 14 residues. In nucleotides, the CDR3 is TGTGCCAGCAGCTTGAAGGGGCGAAATCAGCCCCAGCATTTT. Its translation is CASSLKGRNQPQHF.

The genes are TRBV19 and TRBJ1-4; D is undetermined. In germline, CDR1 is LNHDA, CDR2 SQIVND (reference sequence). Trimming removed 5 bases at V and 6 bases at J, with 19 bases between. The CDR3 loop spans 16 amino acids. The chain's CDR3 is CASSFDGRGRYEKLFF. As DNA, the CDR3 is TGTGCCAGTAGTTTTGATGGACGAGGGCGGTATGAAAAACTGTTTTTT. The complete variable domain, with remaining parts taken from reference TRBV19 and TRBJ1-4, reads DGGITQSPKYLFRKEGQNVTLSCEQNLNHDAMYWYRQDPGQGLRLIYYSQIVNDFQKGDIAEGYSVSREKKESFPLTVTSAQKNPTAFYLCASSFDGRGRYEKLFFGSGTQLSVL.

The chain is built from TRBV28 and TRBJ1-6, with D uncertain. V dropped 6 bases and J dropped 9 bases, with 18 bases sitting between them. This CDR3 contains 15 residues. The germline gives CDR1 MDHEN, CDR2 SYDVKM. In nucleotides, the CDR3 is TGTGCCAGCAGCACCCCGGGGAGTGGTTTTTCACCCCTCCACTTT. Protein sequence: CASSTPGSGFSPLHF.

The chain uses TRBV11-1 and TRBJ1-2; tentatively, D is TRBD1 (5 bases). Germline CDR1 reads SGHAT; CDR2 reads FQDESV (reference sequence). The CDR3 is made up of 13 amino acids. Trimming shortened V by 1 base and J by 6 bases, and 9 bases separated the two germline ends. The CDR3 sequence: CASSLERQNGYTF. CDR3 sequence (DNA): TGTGCCAGCAGCTTAGAAAGACAGAATGGCTACACCTTC. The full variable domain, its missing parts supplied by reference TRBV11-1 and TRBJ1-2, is EAEVAQSPRYKITEKSQAVAFWCDPISGHATLYWYRQILGQGPELLVQFQDESVVDDSQLPKDRFSAERLKGVDSTLKIQPAELGDSAMYLCASSLERQNGYTFGSGTRLTVV.

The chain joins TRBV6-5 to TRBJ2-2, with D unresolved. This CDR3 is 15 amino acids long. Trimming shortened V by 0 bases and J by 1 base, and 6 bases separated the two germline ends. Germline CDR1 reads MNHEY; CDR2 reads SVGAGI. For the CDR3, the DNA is TGTGCCAGCAGTTACTCGAGGAAGAACACCGGGGAGCTGTTTTTT. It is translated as CASSYSRKNTGELFF.